Listed below are T cell receptor beta chains from one sample, sequenced in a study of PD-1 blockade in classical Hodgkin lymphoma. Profiling relied on immunoSEQ multiplex PCR, and the TCRdb table lists in-frame clones only, not all of them. This table has under 9,000 clones, approximately 88% appearing once. This material consisted of peripheral blood mononuclear cells (PBMCs), taken before the fourth cycle of nivolumab. These receptors were taken from a human donor with classical Hodgkin lymphoma. The CDR3 runs from the conserved cysteine through the conserved F or W. A D gene is named only where the DNA matches it firmly. Expanded clones get a size class; other rows say once, few or many, or leave the size out.

d_gene: TRBD2
abundance: .
v_gene: TRBV7-2
j_gene: TRBJ2-5
CDR3nt: TGTGCCAGCAGCTTAGCGGGAGGGAGGGGAGAGACCCAGTACTTC
CDR3aa: CASSLAGGRGETQYF

d_gene: TRBD2
abundance: .
v_gene: TRBV5-6
j_gene: TRBJ2-7
CDR3nt: TGTGCCAGCAGCACCGGACTAGCGGATATCTACGAGCAGTACTTC
CDR3aa: CASSTGLADIYEQYF

d_gene: .
abundance: .
v_gene: TRBV4-1
j_gene: TRBJ2-6
CDR3nt: TGCGCCAGCAGCTTAAAGAAGATACAGGGATCGAGCGGGGCCAACGTCCTGACTTTC
CDR3aa: CASSLKKIQGSSGANVLTF

d_gene: .
abundance: once
v_gene: TRBV30
j_gene: TRBJ1-4
CDR3nt: TGTGCCTGGAGTCCAGGACAACACGGAACTAATGAAAAACTGTTTTTT
CDR3aa: CAWSPGQHGTNEKLFF

d_gene: TRBD1
abundance: once
v_gene: TRBV6-1
j_gene: TRBJ1-1
CDR3nt: TGTGCCAGCAGTGCGACAGGGGGCGGGGACACTGAAGCTTTCTTT
CDR3aa: CASSATGGGDTEAFF

d_gene: TRBD1
abundance: once
v_gene: TRBV19
j_gene: TRBJ1-1
CDR3nt: TGTGCCAGTAGTAGCAAACAGGGGCAGAACACTGAAGCTTTCTTT
CDR3aa: CASSSKQGQNTEAFF

d_gene: TRBD2
abundance: .
v_gene: TRBV5-1
j_gene: TRBJ2-2
CDR3nt: TGCGCCAGCAGCTTGAGGCGGGGGGACACCGGGGAGCTGTTTTTT
CDR3aa: CASSLRRGDTGELFF

d_gene: TRBD1
abundance: .
v_gene: TRBV7-3
j_gene: TRBJ2-7
CDR3nt: TGTGCCAGCAGCCCGGGGACAGGGCTCGAGCAGTACTTC
CDR3aa: CASSPGTGLEQYF

d_gene: TRBD1
abundance: .
v_gene: TRBV19
j_gene: TRBJ2-7
CDR3nt: TGTGCCAGTAGTAGAGGTCCGGGACAGCCTTACGAGCAGTACTTC
CDR3aa: CASSRGPGQPYEQYF

d_gene: TRBD2
abundance: .
v_gene: TRBV5-1
j_gene: TRBJ2-1
CDR3nt: TGCGCCAGCAGCTGGCCCGTGACTAGCGGGTTAAATGAGCAGTTCTTC
CDR3aa: CASSWPVTSGLNEQFF

d_gene: TRBD2
abundance: few
v_gene: TRBV11-2
j_gene: TRBJ2-1
CDR3nt: TGTGCCAGCAGCTTAATTCACGGACTAGCGGGAGGAAATGAGCAGTTCTTC
CDR3aa: CASSLIHGLAGGNEQFF

d_gene: .
abundance: .
v_gene: TRBV2
j_gene: TRBJ2-2
CDR3nt: TGTGCCAGCAGTGAAGAAAGGTACACCGGGGAGCTGTTTTTT
CDR3aa: CASSEERYTGELFF

d_gene: .
abundance: .
v_gene: TRBV6-5
j_gene: TRBJ2-2
CDR3nt: TGTGCCAGCTCTAGGGGCTCGAACACCGGGGAGCTGTTTTTT
CDR3aa: CASSRGSNTGELFF

d_gene: TRBD1
abundance: .
v_gene: TRBV5-1
j_gene: TRBJ1-1
CDR3nt: TGCGCCAGCAGCTTAAGGGACAGGCGATTGAACACTGAAGCTTTCTTT
CDR3aa: CASSLRDRRLNTEAFF

d_gene: .
abundance: .
v_gene: TRBV15
j_gene: TRBJ2-5
CDR3nt: TGTGCCACCAGCAGAGATCGGGGGTTGCAAGAGACCCAGTACTTC
CDR3aa: CATSRDRGLQETQYF

d_gene: .
abundance: .
v_gene: TRBV28
j_gene: TRBJ2-2
CDR3nt: TGTGCCAGCAGTTTCCCCAGACAGGCCGGGGAGCTGTTTTTT
CDR3aa: CASSFPRQAGELFF

d_gene: TRBD2
abundance: .
v_gene: TRBV6-5
j_gene: TRBJ2-2
CDR3nt: TGTGCCAGCAGTAGACTAGCCACGAACACCGGGGAGCTGTTTTTT
CDR3aa: CASSRLATNTGELFF

d_gene: TRBD1
abundance: .
v_gene: TRBV19
j_gene: TRBJ2-7
CDR3nt: TGTGCCAGTAGTAGCTACCAGGGGGCTGGTTACGAGCAGTACTTC
CDR3aa: CASSSYQGAGYEQYF

d_gene: .
abundance: .
v_gene: TRBV19
j_gene: TRBJ2-5
CDR3nt: TGTGCCAGTAGTATGTGGCCCCAAGAGACCCAGTACTTC
CDR3aa: CASSMWPQETQYF